This T cell receptor beta chain was documented in a study of T cells in localized non-small cell lung cancer. The assay was immunoSEQ multiplex PCR, and TCRdb's table has in-frame clones only and misses some. The sample records about 840 clones, approximately 18% being singletons. This clone is deemed medium-sized (0.01 to 0.1%). At one end the junction does not follow the germline gene, possibly because of a read error. This clonotype originated in a female donor of 60 years or more with stage II squamous cell lung carcinoma. Sequencing used normal lung tissue next to the tumor, obtained before any cancer treatment.

CDR3 nucleotides: TGTGCCAGCAGCCTAGATAAACCGGGACCGGGCACCGGGGAGCTGTTTTTT. Encoded protein: CASSLDKPGPGTGELFF. The V and J genes are TRBV11-3 and TRBJ2-2; D possibly matches TRBD1 or TRBD2 (5 bases each). The CDR3 runs 17 residues. Looked up from germline, CDR1 is SGHNT and CDR2 is YENEEA.